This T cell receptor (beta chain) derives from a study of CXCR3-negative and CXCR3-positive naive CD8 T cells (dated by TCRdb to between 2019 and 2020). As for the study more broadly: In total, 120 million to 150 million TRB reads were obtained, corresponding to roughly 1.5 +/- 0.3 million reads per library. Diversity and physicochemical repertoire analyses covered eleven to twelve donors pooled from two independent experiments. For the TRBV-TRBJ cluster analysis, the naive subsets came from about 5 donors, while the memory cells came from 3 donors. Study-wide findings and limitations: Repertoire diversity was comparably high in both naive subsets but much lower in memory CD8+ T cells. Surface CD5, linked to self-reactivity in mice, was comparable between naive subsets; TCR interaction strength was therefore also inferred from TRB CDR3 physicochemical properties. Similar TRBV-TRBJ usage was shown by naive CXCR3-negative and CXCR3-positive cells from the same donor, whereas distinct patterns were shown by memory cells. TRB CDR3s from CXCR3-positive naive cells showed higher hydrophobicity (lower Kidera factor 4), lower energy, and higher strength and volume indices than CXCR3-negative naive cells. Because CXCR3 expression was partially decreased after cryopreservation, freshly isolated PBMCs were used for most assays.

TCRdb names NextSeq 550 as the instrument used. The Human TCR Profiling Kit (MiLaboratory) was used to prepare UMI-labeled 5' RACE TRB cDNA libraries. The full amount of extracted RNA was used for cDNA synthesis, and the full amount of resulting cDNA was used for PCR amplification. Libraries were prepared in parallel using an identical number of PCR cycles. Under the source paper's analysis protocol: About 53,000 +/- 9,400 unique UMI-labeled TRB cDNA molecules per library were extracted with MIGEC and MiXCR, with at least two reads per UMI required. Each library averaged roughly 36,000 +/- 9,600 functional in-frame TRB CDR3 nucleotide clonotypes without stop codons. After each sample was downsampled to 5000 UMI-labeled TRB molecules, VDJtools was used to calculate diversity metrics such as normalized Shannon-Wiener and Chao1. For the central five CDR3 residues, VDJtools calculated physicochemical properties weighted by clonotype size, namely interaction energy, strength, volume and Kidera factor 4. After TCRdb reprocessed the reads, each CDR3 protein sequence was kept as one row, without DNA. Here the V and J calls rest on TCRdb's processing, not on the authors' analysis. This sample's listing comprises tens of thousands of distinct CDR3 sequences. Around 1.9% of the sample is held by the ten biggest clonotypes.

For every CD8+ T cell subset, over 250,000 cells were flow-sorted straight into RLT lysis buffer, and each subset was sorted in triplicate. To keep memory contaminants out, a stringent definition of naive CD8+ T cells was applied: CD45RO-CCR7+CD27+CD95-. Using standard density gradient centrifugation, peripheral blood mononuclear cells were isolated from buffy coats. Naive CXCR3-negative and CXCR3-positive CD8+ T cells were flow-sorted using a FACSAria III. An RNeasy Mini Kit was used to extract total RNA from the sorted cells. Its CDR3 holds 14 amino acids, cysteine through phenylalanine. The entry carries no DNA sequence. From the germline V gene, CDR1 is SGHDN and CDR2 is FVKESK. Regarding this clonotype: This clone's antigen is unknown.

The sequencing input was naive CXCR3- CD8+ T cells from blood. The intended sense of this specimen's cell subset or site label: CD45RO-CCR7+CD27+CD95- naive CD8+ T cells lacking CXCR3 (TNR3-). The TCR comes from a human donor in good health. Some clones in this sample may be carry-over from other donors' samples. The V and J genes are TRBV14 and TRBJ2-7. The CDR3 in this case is CASSPEGFSYEQYF.